Listed below are T cell receptor beta chains from one sample, sequenced in a study of blood T cell repertoires in COVID-19. Measured with immunoSEQ multiplex PCR; TCRdb has only the in-frame clones, and not every one. The repertoire holds 200,000 to 250,000 clones, roughly four fifths seen once, with approximately 8% in the top ten. The specimen sequenced was peripheral blood. These receptors all come from a woman over 75 with COVID-19, enrolled during active disease. CDR3s include the opening cysteine and the closing phenylalanine or tryptophan. The order of the fields is CDR3 protein, V gene, J gene.

CDR3: CASTQTQGVSGNTIYF; V: TRBV28; J: TRBJ1-3
CDR3: CSAGGYTEAFF; V: TRBV20-1; J: TRBJ1-1
CDR3: CASSRDTGYGYTF; V: TRBV9; J: TRBJ1-2
CDR3: CASSLEGGSTGELFF; V: TRBV7-9; J: TRBJ2-2
CDR3: CASSPGTGGALQPQHF; V: TRBV11-2; J: TRBJ1-5
CDR3: CASSPPRPNQPQHF; V: TRBV28; J: TRBJ1-5
CDR3: CATSREVAIASTDTQYF; V: TRBV15; J: TRBJ2-3
CDR3: CASSLVAGAGHEQFF; V: TRBV27; J: TRBJ2-1
CDR3: CASTPYGGGSYEQYF; V: TRBV7-2; J: TRBJ2-7
CDR3: CASSPRDMNTEAFF; V: TRBV4-1; J: TRBJ1-1
CDR3: CASSQAGYKGVEAFF; V: TRBV4-1; J: TRBJ1-1
CDR3: CASSVTGSTNSPLHF; V: TRBV6-2/TRBV6-3; J: TRBJ1-6
CDR3: CASSYKTKQYF; V: TRBV6-5; J: TRBJ2-7
CDR3: CASSPPGGPNEKLFF; V: TRBV18; J: TRBJ1-4
CDR3: CATSPSGDGSVGYTF; V: TRBV24-1; J: TRBJ1-2
CDR3: CAGSEARFSYNEQFF; V: TRBV28; J: TRBJ2-1
CDR3: CASSEPPRGLGEQYF; V: TRBV6-1; J: TRBJ2-7
CDR3: CASSLSGRATEQFF; V: TRBV11-3; J: TRBJ2-1
CDR3: CATSLTQGTGTEAFF; V: TRBV15; J: TRBJ1-1
CDR3: CAISGTSGMQYF; V: TRBV10-3; J: TRBJ2-3
CDR3: CAIAGRQGYF; V: TRBV10-3; J: TRBJ2-5
CDR3: CASSPWRGQGNEQFF; V: TRBV3-1/TRBV3-2; J: TRBJ2-1